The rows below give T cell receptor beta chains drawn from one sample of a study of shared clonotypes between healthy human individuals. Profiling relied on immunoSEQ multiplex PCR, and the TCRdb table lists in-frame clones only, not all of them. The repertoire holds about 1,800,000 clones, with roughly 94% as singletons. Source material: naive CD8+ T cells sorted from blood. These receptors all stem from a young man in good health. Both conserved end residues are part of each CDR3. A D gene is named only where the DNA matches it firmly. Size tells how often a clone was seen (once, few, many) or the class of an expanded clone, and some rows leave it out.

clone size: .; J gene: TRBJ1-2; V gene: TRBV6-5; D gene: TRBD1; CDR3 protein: CASSYDRVNYGYTF; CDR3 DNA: TGTGCCAGCAGTTACGACAGGGTTAACTATGGCTACACCTTC
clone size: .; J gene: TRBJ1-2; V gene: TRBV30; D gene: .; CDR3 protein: CAWSATGTHYGYTF; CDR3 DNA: TGTGCCTGGAGTGCGACAGGAACCCACTATGGCTACACCTTC
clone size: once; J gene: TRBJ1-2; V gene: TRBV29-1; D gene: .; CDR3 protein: CSVLTDNYGYTF; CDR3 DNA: TGCAGCGTTTTGACAGATAACTATGGCTACACCTTC
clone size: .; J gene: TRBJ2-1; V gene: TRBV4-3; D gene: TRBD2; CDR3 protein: CASSQVRLGLAGEWGEQFF; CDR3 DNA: TGCGCCAGCAGCCAAGTGCGGCTCGGGCTAGCGGGAGAGTGGGGTGAGCAGTTCTTC
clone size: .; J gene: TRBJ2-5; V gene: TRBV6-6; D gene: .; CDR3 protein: CASSSPISGEETQYF; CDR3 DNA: TGTGCCAGCAGTTCCCCCATATCGGGGGAAGAGACCCAGTACTTC
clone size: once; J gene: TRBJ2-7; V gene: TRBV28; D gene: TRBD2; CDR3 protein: CASSLEWASGGEQYF; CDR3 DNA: TGTGCCAGCAGTTTAGAATGGGCTAGCGGAGGGGAGCAGTACTTC
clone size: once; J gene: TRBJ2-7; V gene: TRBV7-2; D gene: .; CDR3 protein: CASSLGTATYEQYF; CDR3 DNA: TGTGCCAGCAGCTTAGGGACGGCGACCTACGAGCAGTACTTC
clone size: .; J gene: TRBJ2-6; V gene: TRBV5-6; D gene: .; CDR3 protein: CASSLFEAGANVLTF; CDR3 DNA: TGTGCCAGCAGCCTGTTTGAGGCTGGGGCCAACGTCCTGACTTTC
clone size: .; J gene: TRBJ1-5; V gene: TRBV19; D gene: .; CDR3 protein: CASSIDLEVNQPQHF; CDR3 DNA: TGTGCCAGTAGTATAGATCTCGAAGTAAATCAGCCCCAGCATTTT
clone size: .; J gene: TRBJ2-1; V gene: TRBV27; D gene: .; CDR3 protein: CASSPLGVAADNEQFF; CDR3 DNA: TGTGCCAGCAGTCCCCTAGGGGTAGCGGCGGACAATGAGCAGTTCTTC
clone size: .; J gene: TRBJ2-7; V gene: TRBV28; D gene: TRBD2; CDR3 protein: CASTPIAGETYEQYF; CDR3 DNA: TGTGCCAGCACCCCTATAGCGGGGGAGACCTACGAGCAGTACTTC
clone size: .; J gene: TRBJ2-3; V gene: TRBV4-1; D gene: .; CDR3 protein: CASSQVLADTDTQYF; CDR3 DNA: TGCGCCAGCAGCCAAGTGTTGGCAGACACAGATACGCAGTATTTT
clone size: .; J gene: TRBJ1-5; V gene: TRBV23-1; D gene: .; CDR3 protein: CASSPKPRGSNNQPQHF; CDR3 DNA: TGCGCCAGCAGTCCGAAACCCAGGGGATCTAACAATCAGCCCCAGCATTTT
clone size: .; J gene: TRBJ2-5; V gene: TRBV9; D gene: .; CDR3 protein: CASSPGLETQYF; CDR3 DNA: TGTGCCAGCAGCCCGGGATTGGAGACCCAGTACTTC
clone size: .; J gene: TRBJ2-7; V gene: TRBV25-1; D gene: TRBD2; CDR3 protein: CASSARGYYEQYF; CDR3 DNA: TGTGCCAGCAGTGCGCGGGGGTACTACGAGCAGTACTTC
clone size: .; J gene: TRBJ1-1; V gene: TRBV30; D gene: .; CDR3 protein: CAWSRTKNTEAFF; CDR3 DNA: TGTGCCTGGAGTCGGACAAAGAACACTGAAGCTTTCTTT
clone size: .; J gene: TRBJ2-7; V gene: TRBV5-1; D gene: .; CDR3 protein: CASSLQRQVVVEQYF; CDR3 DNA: TGCGCCAGCAGCTTACAGAGACAGGTCGTTGTGGAGCAGTACTTC
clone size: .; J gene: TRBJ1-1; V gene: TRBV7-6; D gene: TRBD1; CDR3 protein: CASSLLLTGNEAFF; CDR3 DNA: TGTGCCAGCAGCCTCCTCTTGACAGGGAATGAAGCTTTCTTT
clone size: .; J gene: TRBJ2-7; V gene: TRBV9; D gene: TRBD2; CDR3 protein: CASSVGLAGVSHEQYF; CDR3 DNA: TGTGCCAGCAGCGTAGGTCTAGCGGGAGTATCCCACGAGCAGTACTTC
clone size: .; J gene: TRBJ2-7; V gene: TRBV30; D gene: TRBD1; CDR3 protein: CAWSRDRDEQYF; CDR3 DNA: TGTGCCTGGAGTAGGGACAGGGACGAGCAGTACTTC
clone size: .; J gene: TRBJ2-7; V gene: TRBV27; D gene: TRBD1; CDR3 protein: CASSPIPGTASYEQYF; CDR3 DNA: TGTGCCAGCAGTCCTATTCCCGGGACAGCATCCTACGAGCAGTACTTC
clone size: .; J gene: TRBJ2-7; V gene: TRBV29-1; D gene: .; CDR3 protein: CSVISGLDYEQYF; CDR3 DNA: TGCAGCGTTATCTCGGGGCTAGACTACGAGCAGTACTTC